This TCR beta chain was observed in a study of blood T cell repertoires in COVID-19. Study at large: Samples of COVID-19 (acute and convalescent) were obtained from the United States, Italy and Spain. PBMCs, B-cell-depleted T cells, or T cells were the source of the cDNA or gDNA that made up the material.

The CDR3 contains 10 residues. Germline lookup yields CDR1 SQVTM and CDR2 ANQGSEA. V lost 5 bases to trimming and J lost 9 bases, with 10 bases between them. Per the study methods: The assay estimated nucleated cells by amplifying reference gene primers. Libraries were prepared by immunoSEQ multiplex PCR; TCRdb keeps only in-frame clonotypes and omits some of them. V and J calls and clone size come straight from that table; D and trimming were deduced from the DNA. Here the sample spans 50,000 to 75,000 clones, less than 80% being singletons. Sequencing was carried out using peripheral blood. The sequence was obtained from a man in his sixties with acute or convalescent COVID-19. V usage is TRBV29-1 and J usage is TRBJ2-5; D gene unclear. This CDR3 reads CSVLQVAQYF. CDR3 DNA sequence: TGCAGCGTTCTCCAGGTGGCCCAGTACTTC.